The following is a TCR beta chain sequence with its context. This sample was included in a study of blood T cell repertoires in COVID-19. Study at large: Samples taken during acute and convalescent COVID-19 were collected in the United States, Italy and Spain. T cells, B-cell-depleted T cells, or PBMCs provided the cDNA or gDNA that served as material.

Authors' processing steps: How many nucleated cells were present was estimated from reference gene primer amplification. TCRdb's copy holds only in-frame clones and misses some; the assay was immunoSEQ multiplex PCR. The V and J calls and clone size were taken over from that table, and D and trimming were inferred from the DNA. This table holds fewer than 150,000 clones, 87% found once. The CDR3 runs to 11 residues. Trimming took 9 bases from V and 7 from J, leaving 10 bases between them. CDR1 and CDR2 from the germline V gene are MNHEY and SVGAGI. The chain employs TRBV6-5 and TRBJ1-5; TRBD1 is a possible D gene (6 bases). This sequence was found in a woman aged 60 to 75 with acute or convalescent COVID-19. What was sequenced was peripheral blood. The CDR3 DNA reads TGTGCCAGGGAGGGGGGGCAGCCCCAGCATTTT. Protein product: CAREGGQPQHF.